These T cell receptor beta chains were read from a single sample in a study of shared clonotypes between healthy human individuals. The data were produced by immunoSEQ multiplex PCR, yet TCRdb's version contains in-frame clones alone and is incomplete. The data show around 300,000 clones, more than 75% seen once. Sequencing was performed on memory CD8+ T cells sorted from blood. All receptors come from a man aged 18 to 29 in good health. The CDR3 runs from the conserved cysteine through the conserved F or W. The D gene is left open where the match is weak. Clone size is not always given. Where it is, it says once, few, many or a class for expanded clones.

size	V	D	J	CDR3	DNA
-	TRBV6-6	-	TRBJ2-7	CASKGNYEQYF	TGTGCCAGCAAAGGGAACTACGAGCAGTACTTC
-	TRBV5-1	-	TRBJ1-1	CASSRRENTEAFF	TGCGCCAGCAGCCGCAGGGAGAACACTGAAGCTTTCTTT
-	TRBV30	TRBD1	TRBJ2-7	CASSRDSLYEQYF	TGTGCTTCTTCTCGGGACAGTCTCTACGAGCAGTACTTC
-	TRBV4-3	-	TRBJ2-7	CASSQHITRYEQYF	TGCGCCAGCAGCCAACACATTACAAGGTACGAGCAGTACTTC
-	TRBV6-1	-	TRBJ2-1	CASILYPGNEQFF	TGTGCCAGCATTTTGTATCCCGGCAATGAGCAGTTCTTC
-	TRBV6-5	-	TRBJ2-6	CASSMTVDGANVLTF	TGTGCCAGCAGTATGACGGTAGACGGGGCCAACGTCCTGACTTTC
-	TRBV7-2	TRBD1	TRBJ1-1	CASSPGTVTEAFF	TGTGCCAGCAGCCCGGGGACAGTCACTGAAGCTTTCTTT
few	TRBV19	-	TRBJ1-1	CASSKVSMNTEAFF	TGTGCCAGTAGTAAGGTGAGCATGAACACTGAAGCTTTCTTT
-	TRBV7-9	-	TRBJ2-3	CASSSPPDLFRTDTQYF	TGTGCCAGCAGCTCGCCCCCGGATCTCTTTCGAACAGATACGCAGTATTTT
few	TRBV30	-	TRBJ2-7	CAWRDDISYEQYF	TGTGCCTGGAGAGACGACATTTCCTACGAGCAGTACTTC
-	TRBV11-2	TRBD2	TRBJ2-7	CASSSYTSGDEQYF	TGTGCCAGCAGCTCGTACACTAGCGGAGACGAGCAGTACTTC
-	TRBV2	TRBD2	TRBJ2-7	CASIAGGLYEQYF	TGTGCCAGCATAGCGGGAGGCCTCTACGAGCAGTACTTC
-	TRBV5-6	-	TRBJ2-4	CASSETQAKNIQYF	TGTGCCAGCAGCGAGACACAAGCCAAAAACATTCAGTACTTC
-	TRBV27	-	TRBJ1-5	CASSLNGVYSNQPQHF	TGTGCCAGCAGTTTAAATGGGGTTTATAGCAATCAGCCCCAGCATTTT
-	TRBV6-1	TRBD1	TRBJ1-1	CASREPGQGAITEAFF	TGTGCCAGCAGAGAACCGGGACAGGGGGCGATCACTGAAGCTTTCTTT
-	TRBV6-1	-	TRBJ2-7	CASSEYWQAYEQYF	TGTGCCAGCAGTGAATATTGGCAGGCCTACGAGCAGTACTTC
-	TRBV30	-	TRBJ1-2	CAWSVFASGYTF	TGTGCCTGGAGTGTCTTTGCGAGTGGCTACACCTTC
-	TRBV25-1	TRBD1	TRBJ2-3	CASRGQDLTDTQYF	TGTGCCAGCAGGGGACAGGACCTCACAGATACGCAGTATTTT
-	TRBV29-1	-	TRBJ1-1	CSVKVWTVNTEAFF	TGCAGCGTTAAGGTATGGACAGTGAACACTGAAGCTTTCTTT
-	TRBV29-1	TRBD2	TRBJ2-1	CSVPGTRGGQFF	TGCAGCGTCCCCGGGACTAGGGGGGGGCAGTTCTTC
many	TRBV15	TRBD2	TRBJ2-7	CATSREPGLANEQYF	TGTGCCACCAGCAGGGAGCCGGGACTAGCAAACGAGCAGTACTTC
-	TRBV5-1	TRBD1	TRBJ2-7	CASSYRTGAQNYEQYF	TGCGCCAGCAGCTATAGGACAGGGGCTCAAAACTACGAGCAGTACTTC
-	TRBV11-2	-	TRBJ2-2	CAIQTGPGELFF	TGTGCCATCCAAACGGGCCCCGGGGAGCTGTTTTTT
-	TRBV7-6	-	TRBJ2-7	CASSFTGGRSSYEQYF	TGTGCCAGCAGCTTTACCGGAGGTAGAAGCTCCTACGAGCAGTACTTC
-	TRBV7-9	TRBD1	TRBJ2-7	CASSHFTGERGNEQYF	TGTGCCAGCAGCCATTTCACAGGGGAAAGAGGCAACGAGCAGTACTTC
-	TRBV4-1	-	TRBJ2-1	CASSQDSGGLNNEQFF	TGCGCCAGCAGCCAAGATAGTGGGGGGCTAAACAATGAGCAGTTCTTC
once	TRBV5-4	-	TRBJ2-7	CASSLQGPLGEQYF	TGTGCCAGCAGCTTGCAGGGACCCCTCGGCGAGCAGTACTTC
-	TRBV5-4	TRBD1	TRBJ2-7	CASSITGVLSYEQYF	TGTGCCAGCAGCATAACAGGGGTACTCTCCTACGAGCAGTACTTC
-	TRBV7-9	TRBD2	TRBJ2-7	CASSPTLYGLAGYEQYF	TGTGCCAGCAGCCCTACACTGTACGGACTAGCGGGGTACGAGCAGTACTTC
-	TRBV6-6	-	TRBJ1-2	CASSRTRSYGYTF	TGTGCCAGCAGTCGGACACGCAGCTATGGCTACACCTTC
-	TRBV10-3	-	TRBJ2-2	CAIRRENGELFF	TGTGCCATCCGTAGGGAAAACGGGGAGCTGTTTTTT
-	TRBV7-8	-	TRBJ1-5	CASSLLGRPQHF	TGTGCCAGCAGCTTATTAGGCAGGCCCCAGCATTTT
-	TRBV7-9	TRBD1	TRBJ2-1	CASSLGSGDRADNEQFF	TGTGCCAGCAGCTTAGGGAGTGGGGACAGGGCCGACAATGAGCAGTTCTTC
-	TRBV6-6	TRBD1	TRBJ1-6	CASSRQGRPYNSPLHF	TGTGCCAGCAGCCGACAGGGGCGCCCCTATAATTCACCCCTCCACTTT
-	TRBV5-1	-	TRBJ2-1	CASSLLVNPSSYNEQFF	TGCGCCAGCAGCTTGCTAGTAAACCCAAGCTCCTACAATGAGCAGTTCTTC
-	TRBV7-6	TRBD1	TRBJ2-1	CASSLRSDWDSSYNEQFF	TGTGCCAGCAGCTTAAGGTCTGACTGGGACAGCTCCTACAATGAGCAGTTCTTC
-	TRBV4-3	-	TRBJ2-4	CASSQDNRVDIQYF	TGCGCCAGCAGCCAAGATAATCGGGTGGACATTCAGTACTTC
once	TRBV6-1	-	TRBJ2-5	CASSGSGREQETQYF	TGTGCCAGCAGTGGATCGGGCAGGGAACAAGAGACCCAGTACTTC
-	TRBV27	TRBD2	TRBJ2-3	CASSLLAGGTDTQYF	TGTGCCAGCAGTTTATTAGCGGGGGGCACAGATACGCAGTATTTT
once	TRBV7-6	TRBD2	TRBJ2-7	CASSSGLDPYEQYF	TGTGCCAGCAGCTCCGGACTAGACCCCTACGAGCAGTACTTC
-	TRBV10-3	TRBD1	TRBJ1-1	CAMRTGLSTEAFF	TGTGCCATGCGGACAGGGCTGTCCACTGAAGCTTTCTTT
-	TRBV6-5	-	TRBJ1-5	CASRSGTGNQPQHF	TGTGCCAGCAGGTCCGGGACGGGTAATCAGCCCCAGCATTTT
-	TRBV18	-	TRBJ2-1	CASSPKPGLEIYNEQFF	TGTGCCAGCTCACCAAAGCCGGGCCTAGAAATTTACAATGAGCAGTTCTTC
once	TRBV2	-	TRBJ2-3	CASSDWGGADTQYF	TGTGCCAGCAGTGATTGGGGGGGCGCAGATACGCAGTATTTT
-	TRBV4-1	-	TRBJ2-3	CASSQVTASTDTQYF	TGCGCCAGCAGCCAAGTAACCGCTAGCACAGATACGCAGTATTTT